The text below deals with one T cell receptor beta chain. There is no known antigen for this receptor. It has no much larger one-base neighbor in the sample; base qualities were not kept. The immunoSEQ Assay, a bias-controlled multiplex PCR, was used to amplify TCRbeta CDR3 regions from genomic DNA. In the authors' own workflow: The number of nucleated cells in each sample was estimated from the amplification of reference gene primers within the assay. Sequence reads were collapsed and filtered to measure the absolute abundance of every unique TCRbeta CDR3 rearrangement. Productive Simpson clonality was computed per sample as the square root of Simpson's diversity index over productive rearrangements. The table comes from immuneACCESS by way of TCRdb, which keeps in-frame sequences with V and J called. Part of the clones is missing from these tables; in studies checked, under half for an unresolved V gene and the rest for unknown reasons. V and J calls plus clone size are reproduced from that table; the DNA served to infer D and trimming. This sample is represented by approximately 500,000 clones; 75% to 90% of them were singletons. The ten largest clones take up roughly 3.2% of the sample.

Whole blood was collected in K2EDTA tubes by collaborating institutions according to the institutions' own protocols. For TCRbeta analysis, collaborators shipped samples in one of three forms: frozen whole blood, isolated PBMCs, or DNA extracted from either of those sample types. Inclusive of the bounding cysteine and phenylalanine, the CDR3 is 15 residues long. Left in the record is the CDR3 DNA by itself, 45 bases read in frame from the first base. Trimming removed 3 bases from V and 1 base from J, leaving 13 bases between the germline ends. The CDR1 and CDR2 encoded by the germline V gene are SGDLS and YYNGEE. This record belongs to a study of blood T cell repertoires in COVID-19 (dated by TCRdb to 2018 to 2020). General notes on the study: The collaborator samples originated in the United States, Italy and Spain and spanned the acute and convalescent phases of COVID-19. The material from the prospective study consisted of cDNA or gDNA derived from T cells, B-cell-depleted T cells, or PBMCs. A de-identified subject ID, COVID-19 status, age in years and sex were almost always included in the sample metadata. The samples were drawn from two sources: the first 160 participants of the ongoing ImmuneRACE study, and 1,254 subjects contributed by 6 global collaborators. The repertoires were released in a freely available public database intended as a resource for research on the immune response to SARS-CoV-2. HLA class I and class II types, where available, came from metadata supplied by the sample provider rather than from assay-based typing. Deeply sampled blood TCRbeta repertoires from subjects exposed to, actively infected with, or recovered from COVID-19 were included in the dataset.

The paper as a whole reports these results and caveats: Clinical and demographic metadata were provided uncurated, with the amount varying by source and participant.

The sequence was obtained from a human donor in a cohort sampled during active COVID-19. The sample was peripheral blood. The receptor chain draws on TRBV9 and TRBJ1-1; TRBD1 might be the D gene, on 6 matching bases. The nucleotide sequence reads as follows: TGTGCCAGCAGCGCAACCGGGACATCGAACACTGAAGCTTTCTTT. Translated, it reads CASSATGTSNTEAFF. This CDR3, with the reference TRBV9 and TRBJ1-1 proteins standing in past its ends, gives the full variable domain DSGVTQTPKHLITATGQRVTLRCSPRSGDLSVYWYQQSLDQGLQFLIQYYNGEERAKGNILERFSAQQFPDLHSELNLSSLELGDSALYFCASSATGTSNTEAFFGQGTRLTVV.